This TCR beta chain was captured by sequencing in a study of vaccination and CD4 T cells after COVID-19. Overall study: SARS-CoV-2, HCoV-NL63, HCoV-OC43 and HCoV-229E supplied the overlapping spike peptides used to stimulate cells.

As concerns this clonotype: Its specificity is unknown.

Oncomine TCR Beta short-read sequencing was applied to DNA from cultured CD4+ T cells. Once CD4+ T cells had been cultured, genomic DNA was extracted from them. MiXCR, run by TCRdb on the PCR reads, gives a single entry per CDR3 protein. The sample carries 15,000 to 20,000 distinct CDR3 sequences, approximately 65% recorded once. The treatment: roughly 11-day PBMC culture with coronavirus spike peptide pools or control peptides (ViraFEST assay). Fewer than 2.5 million PBMCs per well were cultured with roughly 10 IU/ml IL-2 and about 10 ug/ml peptide pools. Each of days 3 and 7 saw half the medium replaced by fresh IL-2 medium. The CDR3 has 14 amino acids. Germline CDR1 and CDR2: DFQATT and SNEGSKA (reference sequence). Trimming left V 4 bases short and J 1 base short, with 8 bases between.

This sequence joins TRBV20-1 and TRBJ2-6; possibly TRBD1 for D (5 bases). Sequenced input: CD4+ T cells from blood, cultured in vitro. This receptor was identified in a human donor who had recovered from COVID-19. CDR3 DNA sequence: TGCAGTGCTACGCAGGGTTCTGGGGCCAACGTCCTGACTTTC. Amino acids: CSATQGSGANVLTF.